This T cell receptor beta chain was sequenced during a study of blood T cell repertoires in COVID-19. As handled by the study authors: Amplification from reference gene primers served as the basis for estimated nucleated cell counts. Generated by immunoSEQ multiplex PCR, the TCRdb table keeps only in-frame clones and is missing some. That table is the source of V, J and clone size, and D and trimming were worked out from the DNA. The sample includes 100,000 or so clones, 65% to 90% seen only once; the top ten take around 4%. The V gene end was trimmed by 1 base and the J gene end by 6 bases; junction bases not matched to a gene: 11. The CDR3 consists of 18 residues. Per the germline V gene, CDR1 is LNHDA and CDR2 is SQIVND (reference sequence).

This TCR was sampled from a man in his fifties or sixties with acute or convalescent COVID-19. Sequenced material: peripheral blood. V gene TRBV19 combines with J gene TRBJ2-7, with TRBD2 matching over 14 bases. The CDR3 region has the DNA TGTGCCAGTAGTATAGTGGGGACTAGCGGGAGTTCGGGGTCCGAGCAGTACTTC. As protein: CASSIVGTSGSSGSEQYF.